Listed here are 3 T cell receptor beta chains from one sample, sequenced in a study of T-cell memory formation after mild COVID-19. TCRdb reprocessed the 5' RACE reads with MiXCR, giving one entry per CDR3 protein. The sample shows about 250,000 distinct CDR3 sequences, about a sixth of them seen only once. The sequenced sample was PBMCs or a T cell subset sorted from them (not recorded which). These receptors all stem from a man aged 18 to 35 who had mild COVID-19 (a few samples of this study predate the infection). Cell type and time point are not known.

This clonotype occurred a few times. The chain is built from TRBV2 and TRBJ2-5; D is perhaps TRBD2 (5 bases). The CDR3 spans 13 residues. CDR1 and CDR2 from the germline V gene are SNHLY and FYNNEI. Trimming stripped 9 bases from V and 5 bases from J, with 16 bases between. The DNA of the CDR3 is TGTGCCAGTCGCAGAGGGTCGGAGGAGACCCAGTACTTC. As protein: CASRRGSEETQYF. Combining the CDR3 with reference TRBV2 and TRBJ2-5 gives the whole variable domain EPEVTQTPSHQVTQMGQEVILRCVPISNHLYFYWYRQILGQKVEFLVSFYNNEISEKSEIFDDQFSVERPDGSNFTLKIRSTKLEDSAMYFCASRRGSEETQYFGPGTRLLVL.

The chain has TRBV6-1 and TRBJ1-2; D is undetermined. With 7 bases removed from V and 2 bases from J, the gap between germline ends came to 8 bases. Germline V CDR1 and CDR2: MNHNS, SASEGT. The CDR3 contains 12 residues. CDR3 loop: CASTPGNYGYTF. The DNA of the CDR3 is TGTGCCAGCACTCCAGGCAACTATGGCTACACCTTC.

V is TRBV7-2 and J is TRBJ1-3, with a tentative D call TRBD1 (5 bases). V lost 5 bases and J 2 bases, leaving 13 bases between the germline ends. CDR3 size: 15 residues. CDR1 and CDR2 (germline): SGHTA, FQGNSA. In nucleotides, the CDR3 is TGTGCCAGCAGCCCCCGGGGGGTGCCTGGAAACACCATATATTTT. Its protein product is CASSPRGVPGNTIYF.